Listed below are T cell receptor beta chains from one sample, sequenced in a study of T cells in localized non-small cell lung cancer. Some clones are missing from TCRdb's copy, which holds only in-frame ones; the method was immunoSEQ multiplex PCR. The table lists about 78,000 clones, just under 85% of them singletons, with 2.5% to 3% in the top ten. The material sequenced was peripheral blood, taken before any cancer treatment. Source of these receptors: a man aged 35 to 69 with stage I lung adenocarcinoma. Each CDR3 is given with its conserved first and last residue. D genes are given only for firm matches.

cdr3_aa d_call j_call v_call
CASSLGRGFSYNEQFF . TRBJ2-1 TRBV7-8
CASSSRQLAATNEKLFF . TRBJ1-4 TRBV5-1
CASSLNPSDRTLNF TRBD1 TRBJ1-1 TRBV7-3
CASTSDGQGRPLNTGELFF TRBD1 TRBJ2-2 TRBV11-3
CASSLAVGYEQYF . TRBJ2-7 TRBV7-7
CASTTRKIRGATEAFF . TRBJ1-1 TRBV27
CASNAGGPREQYF TRBD2 TRBJ2-7 TRBV6-5
CASSEGEAGPGTQYF . TRBJ2-5 TRBV2
CASQQGPLNTEAFF TRBD1 TRBJ1-1 TRBV7-2
CARSGSYRDGYTF . TRBJ1-2 TRBV6-4
CASGNRHTGELFF . TRBJ2-2 TRBV2
CASSLRVGETQYF . TRBJ2-5 TRBV28
CAISGTPSGGSYEQYF TRBD2 TRBJ2-7 TRBV10-3
CASSLIVTDAYEQYF . TRBJ2-7 TRBV7-9
CASSMGTRGVFEAFF . TRBJ1-1 TRBV19
CASSPDSGYGYTF . TRBJ1-2 TRBV18
CASSLSVRNEQFF . TRBJ2-1 TRBV27
CASSARLEGQRPQYF . TRBJ2-5 TRBV6-1
CASSLQLAGVNEQFF TRBD2 TRBJ2-1 TRBV7-8
CASSGRARGTGELFF . TRBJ2-2 TRBV6-1
CASSVFGQGLRGANVLTF TRBD1 TRBJ2-6 TRBV9
CASSQDLLNPRNYGYTF . TRBJ1-2 TRBV4-3
CASSVRGFNEKLFF . TRBJ1-4 TRBV2
CASSKEAALEQYF . TRBJ2-7 TRBV2
CASSLDRGNNSPLHF TRBD1 TRBJ1-6 TRBV5-6
CASSGGQGASYEQYF TRBD1 TRBJ2-7 TRBV6-1
CSVESGSHEQFF . TRBJ2-1 TRBV29-1
CSVILVRGTRVSYEQYF TRBD2 TRBJ2-7 TRBV29-1
CASSPGANPSYEQYF . TRBJ2-7 TRBV5-6
CASSLATGELFF . TRBJ2-2 TRBV11-2